The 8 T cell receptor beta chains listed next were all sequenced from one sample in a study of shared clonotypes between healthy human individuals. CD45RO negativity and positive selection for CCR7 defined naive CD8 cells, a population that excluded terminally differentiated effector memory CD45RA+ cells. Clones were read by immunoSEQ multiplex PCR, and TCRdb kept only the in-frame ones, dropping some. The sample carries millions of clones, less than 95% recorded once. The sequencing input was naive CD8+ T cells sorted from blood. The receptor set was obtained from a man in his late teens or twenties in good health.

A note on this clone: The sample holds other DNA sequences that translate to the same CDR3. This chain joins TRBV9 and TRBJ2-1; 10 positions agree with TRBD2. Germline CDR1 SGDLS, CDR2 YYNGEE. The CDR3 length is 14 residues. J gave up 4 bases and V 3 bases, and 1 base lay outside the gene matches. CDR3 region: CASSGTSGYNEQFF. CDR3 DNA: TGTGCCAGCAGCGGGACTAGCGGTTACAATGAGCAGTTCTTC.

This chain joins TRBV7-9 and TRBJ1-1, with D perhaps matching TRBD1 (5 bases). Trimming pared 5 bases from V and 6 bases from J, leaving 13 bases between. CDR1 is SEHNR, CDR2 FQNEAQ, per germline (reference sequence). The CDR3 sequence is 13 residues long. The CDR3 sequence: CASSLTGRAEAFF. Written as DNA, the CDR3 is TGTGCCAGCAGCCTGACGGGCAGGGCTGAAGCTTTCTTT.

The rearrangement links TRBV11-2 to TRBJ2-3, with D uncertain. Per germline, CDR1 SGHAT and CDR2 FQNNGV. This CDR3 comprises 16 residues. V dropped 5 bases and J dropped 3 bases, with 18 bases sitting between them. The CDR3 nucleotides read TGTGCCAGCAGCCACCGTGGTGCCCCTCTGACAGATACGCAGTATTTT. It yields the protein CASSHRGAPLTDTQYF.

This chain connects TRBV6-5 to TRBJ2-1; D possibly matches TRBD1 or TRBD2 (6 bases each). This CDR3 is built from 11 residues. Trimming removed 7 bases at V and 10 bases at J, with 11 bases between. Germline V gives CDR1 MNHEY, CDR2 SVGAGI. The CDR3 coding sequence is TGTGCCAGCACGGCGGGGACAGAGCAGTTCTTC. This sequence encodes CASTAGTEQFF.

The chain uses TRBV4-1 and TRBJ1-2; possibly TRBD1 for D (6 bases). The germline CDR1 and CDR2 sequences are MGHRA and YSYEKL. With 3 bases removed from V and 4 bases from J, the gap between germline ends came to 12 bases. This CDR3 spans 14 amino acids. As DNA, the CDR3 is TGCGCCAGCAGCCAGGTACAGGGCGGCTATGGCTACACCTTC. Its protein product is CASSQVQGGYGYTF.

The chain links TRBV4-3 to TRBJ1-2; 10 bases agree with TRBD1. V trimming: 0 bases; J trimming: 4 bases; junction bases outside the gene matches: 8. The CDR3 runs to 17 residues. In germline, CDR1 is LGHNA, CDR2 YSLEER. CDR3 DNA sequence: TGCGCCAGCAGCCAAGATAGCGGGGACAGGGGATTCTATGGCTACACCTTC. Translating gives CASSQDSGDRGFYGYTF.

This chain uses TRBV7-8 with TRBJ1-2, with unresolved D. CDR3 length: 14 residues. Germline loops: CDR1 SGHVS, CDR2 FQNEAQ. Between the trimmed V and J ends, which lost 1 base and 1 base, there was a span of 7 bases. CDR3 DNA: TGTGCCAGCAGCTTAGGGTCGGATAACTATGGCTACACCTTC. This translates into CASSLGSDNYGYTF.

V gene TRBV7-2 combines with J gene TRBJ1-1, with unresolved D. Per germline, CDR1 SGHTA and CDR2 FQGNSA. The V and J ends lost 5 bases and 2 bases respectively, with 15 bases between them. CDR3 length: 15 residues. The CDR3 nucleotides read TGTGCCAGCAGCCCCACCCCGTTGTTCAACACTGAAGCTTTCTTT. Residues: CASSPTPLFNTEAFF.